The 30 T cell receptor beta chains below were found in one sample sequenced in a study of human T cells and chemical hapten exposure. TCRdb ran MiXCR on the RACE reads and lists one entry per CDR3 protein. Of 62,000 or so distinct CDR3 sequences listed, 11% are singletons. The time point is: patch test 3, about 24 weeks after DPC sensitization. Treatment indicated: therapeutic diphenylcyclopropenone sensitization with weekly scalp DPC. Specimen: whole blood, collected in connection with sensitization to the hapten diphenylcyclopropenone (DPC). Receptors originate from a woman aged 30 to 39 with alopecia areata. Some clones in this sample may be carry-over from other donors' samples.

This clonotype was counted many times. The V call is TRBV6-5, the J call TRBJ1-3; D call uncertain. The V end was cut by 6 bases, the J end by 4 bases, with 16 bases between. Germline-derived CDR1 and CDR2 are MNHEY and SVGAGI. This CDR3 contains 15 residues. CDR3 loop: CASSRALSSGNTIYF. The CDR3 bases are TGTGCCAGCAGCCGGGCGCTGTCTTCCGGAAACACCATATATTTT.

This clonotype was observed a handful of times. This chain's CDR3 is CASSFSPNSGGAFDTQYF. The CDR3 DNA sequence: TGTGCCAGCAGCTTTTCCCCTAATAGCGGGGGGGCTTTCGATACGCAGTATTTT. The V call is TRBV11-1, the J call TRBJ2-3; TRBD2 agrees at 11 bases. Looked up from germline, CDR1 is SGHAT and CDR2 is FQDESV (reference sequence). The V segment lost 3 bases and the J segment 6 bases; nucleotides outside the gene matches: 14. The CDR3 totals 18 residues.

J is TRBJ1-5 and V is TRBV5-1; no reliable D call. V dropped 0 bases and J dropped 5 bases, with 6 bases sitting between them. CDR3 size: 13 residues. Germline V gene data show CDR1 as SGHRS and CDR2 as YFSETQ. The CDR3 loop is CASSLDGDQPQHF. CDR3 sequence (DNA): TGCGCCAGCAGCTTGGACGGGGATCAGCCCCAGCATTTT.

This clonotype was seen many times. The gene calls are TRBV7-2 and TRBJ2-1; 10 bases fit TRBD2. V lost 8 bases and J lost 1; bases outside the gene matches: 14. There are 18 residues in the CDR3. CDR1 and CDR2 from the germline V gene are SGHTA and FQGNSA. The CDR3 nucleotides are TGTGCCAGCCGAAACTTAGTGTCTAGCGGGGGTTCCTACAATGAGCAGTTCTTC. Its protein product is CASRNLVSSGGSYNEQFF.

In its sample, this clonotype was seen many times. The chain has TRBV4-3 and TRBJ1-3, with D unclear. The CDR3 length is 15 residues. CDR1 is LGHNA, CDR2 YSLEER, per germline. Between the trimmed V and J ends, which lost 1 base and 0 bases, there was a span of 7 bases. The CDR3 loop reads CASSQVRNSGNTIYF. In DNA form, the CDR3 reads TGCGCCAGCAGCCAAGTCCGGAACTCTGGAAACACCATATATTTT.

This rearrangement joins TRBV6-6 to TRBJ1-5; 8 positions agree with TRBD1. Germline-derived CDR1 and CDR2 are MNHNY and SVGAGI (reference sequence). With V trimmed by 5 bases and J by 6 bases, 6 bases remained unmatched. CDR3 length equals 14 residues. This CDR3 is CASSTGGGTQPQHF. Written as DNA, the CDR3 is TGTGCCAGCAGTACAGGGGGGGGGACTCAGCCCCAGCATTTT.

The chain joins TRBV2 to TRBJ2-1; 7 positions agree with TRBD2. CDR1 SNHLY and CDR2 FYNNEI come from the germline V gene. The CDR3 covers 14 residues. The V segment lost 7 bases and the J segment 1 base; nucleotides outside the gene matches: 4. The CDR3, as DNA: TGTGCCAGCACCGAACTAGCGTCCTACAATGAGCAGTTCTTC. This translates into CASTELASYNEQFF.

This clonotype has at least ten counts. The DNA of the CDR3 is TGTGCCAGCAGCTTAAGTATGGGGAATTCACCCCTCCACTTT. It yields the protein CASSLSMGNSPLHF. The chain recombines TRBV7-8 with TRBJ1-6; D is unclear. Germline CDR1 is SGHVS and CDR2 is FQNEAQ. The CDR3 covers 14 residues. Deletions cut 2 bases from V and 7 bases from J, with 9 bases between.

The chain carries TRBV12-3 or TRBV12-4 and TRBJ1-4; the D gene is possibly TRBD1 (6 bases). The CDR3 is 11 amino acids. The V end was cut by 5 bases, the J end by 8 bases, with 6 bases between. CDR3 sequence reads: CASSGQEKLFF. CDR3 DNA: TGTGCCAGCAGTGGACAGGAAAAACTGTTTTTT.

This clonotype appeared many times. The gene calls are TRBV28 and TRBJ2-3, with a weak D call TRBD2 (6 bases). Trimming took 7 bases from V and 6 from J, leaving 20 bases between them. CDR1 is MDHEN, CDR2 SYDVKM, per germline. The CDR3 length is 15 residues. CDR3 in amino acids: CASNGALRAGDTQYF. For the CDR3, the DNA is TGTGCCAGCAACGGGGCCCTAAGGGCGGGGGATACGCAGTATTTT.

There are a few counts of this clonotype. V usage is TRBV6-1 and J usage is TRBJ1-1; tentatively, D is TRBD1 (6 bases). Trimming cost V 6 bases and J 5 bases, with 16 bases left between them. CDR3 size: 14 residues. Germline V gene sequence: CDR1 MNHNS, CDR2 SASEGT. CDR3 coding DNA: TGTGCCAGCAGGGATCCCAACAGGGAAACTGAAGCTTTCTTT. This encodes CASRDPNRETEAFF.

This chain connects TRBV20-1 to TRBJ2-3; D is undetermined. Trimming cost V 3 bases and J 0 bases, with 10 bases left between them. The CDR3 totals 14 residues. In germline, CDR1 is DFQATT, CDR2 SNEGSKA (reference sequence). The CDR3 here is CSASGYLSTDTQYF. DNA of the CDR3: TGCAGTGCTAGCGGGTACCTTAGCACAGATACGCAGTATTTT.

In its sample, this clonotype was seen a few times. The rearrangement joins TRBV19 to TRBJ1-5; 9 nucleotides match TRBD1. V was clipped by 6 bases and J by 4 bases; unmatched bases: 10. CDR1 LNHDA and CDR2 SQIVND come from the germline V gene (reference sequence). CDR3 size: 16 residues. The CDR3 here is CASRKARDRENQPQHF. CDR3 bases: TGTGCCAGTAGGAAAGCCCGGGACAGGGAGAATCAGCCCCAGCATTTT.

The chain carries TRBV20-1 and TRBJ1-3, with D perhaps matching TRBD1 (6 bases). Germline CDR1 and CDR2: DFQATT and SNEGSKA (reference sequence). The CDR3 spans 16 residues. Trimming stripped 1 base from V and 0 bases from J, with 13 bases between. The CDR3 nucleotides are TGCAGTGCTAGAGCGGCGGGACACAGCTCTGGAAACACCATATATTTT. This gives the protein CSARAAGHSSGNTIYF.

V gene TRBV20-1 combines with J gene TRBJ1-5, with a tentative D call TRBD1 (6 bases). CDR3 length: 14 amino acids. With 0 bases removed from V and 6 bases from J, the gap between germline ends came to 12 bases. Germline-derived CDR1 and CDR2 are DFQATT and SNEGSKA (reference sequence). For the CDR3, the DNA is TGCAGTGCTAGAGATCGGGGGGGCGGTCAGCCCCAGCATTTT. This translates into CSARDRGGGQPQHF.

There are many counts of this clonotype. V gene TRBV10-2 combines with J gene TRBJ2-5; TRBD1 agrees at 10 bases. CDR3 size: 15 residues. Germline-derived CDR1 and CDR2 are WSHSY and SAAADI. V shed 3 bases and J 6 bases; nucleotides not matched to a gene: 7. CDR3 nucleotide sequence: TGCGCCAGCAGTGACCCGACAGGGGGCTTCCAGACCCAGTACTTC. The encoded protein is CASSDPTGGFQTQYF.

This clonotype was seen only a few times. The CDR3 DNA is TGTGCCAGCAGTCTCGACGGATATAAAGCTTTCTTT. It specifies CASSLDGYKAFF. This chain connects TRBV28 to TRBJ1-1; D ambiguous. Germline CDR1 MDHEN, CDR2 SYDVKM. CDR3 length: 12 amino acids. Trimming removed 5 bases at V and 9 bases at J, with 13 bases between. Full variable domain (rest looked up from reference TRBV28 and TRBJ1-1): DVKVTQSSRYLVKRTGEKVFLECVQDMDHENMFWYRQDPGLGLRLIYFSYDVKMKEKGDIPEGYSVSREKKERFSLILESASTNQTSMYLCASSLDGYKAFFGQGTRLTVV.

This chain uses TRBV29-1 with TRBJ2-1, with unresolved D. Per the germline V gene, CDR1 is SQVTM and CDR2 is ANQGSEA. Trimming stripped 0 bases from V and 9 bases from J, with 9 bases between. The CDR3 is 12 residues long. The CDR3 protein is CSVEEVRLEQFF. CDR3 DNA sequence: TGCAGCGTTGAAGAGGTACGGCTTGAGCAGTTCTTC.

The V gene is TRBV11-2, the J gene TRBJ2-7; 7 nucleotides line up with TRBD1. Per the germline V gene, CDR1 is SGHAT and CDR2 is FQNNGV. The CDR3 spans 13 residues. The V gene end was trimmed by 5 bases and the J gene end by 7 bases; junction bases not matched to a gene: 8. The chain's CDR3 is CASSPTGVWEQYF. CDR3 DNA sequence: TGTGCCAGCAGCCCTACAGGGGTCTGGGAGCAGTACTTC.

This clonotype was counted at least ten times. J is TRBJ2-7 and V is TRBV3-1; 7 bases match TRBD1. Trimming cost V 6 bases and J 2 bases; bases outside gene matches: 4. The CDR3 contains 13 residues. The germline V gene encodes CDR1 LGHDT and CDR2 YNNKEL (reference sequence). This chain's CDR3 is CASRAGTAYEQYF. CDR3 coding DNA: TGTGCCAGCAGGGCCGGGACAGCCTACGAGCAGTACTTC.

This clonotype was seen more than once but under ten times. The rearrangement uses TRBV11-2 and TRBJ1-1; no clear D gene. Trimming stripped 5 bases from V and 8 bases from J, with 15 bases between. The CDR3 covers 13 residues. The germline CDR1 and CDR2 sequences are SGHAT and FQNNGV. The CDR3 region has the DNA TGTGCCAGCAGCCAAAACGCCCCGGGGGAAGCTTTCTTT. Amino acids: CASSQNAPGEAFF.

This clonotype has ten or more counts. This chain joins TRBV28 and TRBJ1-2; no firm D call. This CDR3 has 12 residues. Germline V CDR1 and CDR2: MDHEN, SYDVKM. With 3 bases removed from V and 3 bases from J, the gap between germline ends came to 5 bases. CDR3 bases: TGTGCCAGCAGTTTCGGTTACTATGGCTACACCTTC. Amino acid sequence: CASSFGYYGYTF.

There are many counts of this clonotype. The chain carries TRBV12-3 or TRBV12-4 and TRBJ2-2; D could derive from TRBD1 or TRBD2 (6 bases each). With 3 bases removed from V and 8 bases from J, the gap between germline ends came to 16 bases. The CDR3 length is 15 residues. The CDR3 DNA reads as TGTGCCAGCAGTTTCCTACGGGGGCGGTTAGGGGAGCTGTTTTTT. Residues: CASSFLRGRLGELFF.

The chain uses TRBV2 and TRBJ2-2; no firm D call. The V gene's germline CDR1 is SNHLY and CDR2 FYNNEI. With 7 bases removed from V and 3 bases from J, the gap between germline ends came to 6 bases. This CDR3 has 12 residues. This CDR3 is CASTVDTGELFF. The CDR3 region has the DNA TGTGCCAGCACGGTAGACACCGGGGAGCTGTTTTTT.

V and J are TRBV12-3 or TRBV12-4 and TRBJ2-7; TRBD2 matches 9 bases. CDR3 length: 14 residues. The junction had 6 bases not matched to a gene; V was cut back by 3 bases and J by 6 bases. The CDR3 spells CASSFLAGEGEQYF. As DNA, the CDR3 is TGTGCCAGCAGTTTTTTAGCGGGAGAGGGCGAGCAGTACTTC.

V is TRBV6-6 and J is TRBJ2-2; a possible D gene is TRBD2 (5 bases). Germline-derived CDR1 and CDR2 are MNHNY and SVGAGI (reference sequence). This CDR3 is 15 amino acids long. V dropped 6 bases and J dropped 0 bases, with 11 bases sitting between them. As DNA, the CDR3 is TGTGCCAGCAGAGTTACTAGATCGAACACCGGGGAGCTGTTTTTT. Amino acids: CASRVTRSNTGELFF.

This clonotype was observed a few times. The rearrangement links TRBV5-6 to TRBJ2-1, with D tentatively TRBD2 (6 bases). Trimming took off 0 bases at V and 2 bases at J, with 9 bases between the two ends. Germline CDR1 reads SGHDT; CDR2 reads YYEEEE. The CDR3 length is 15 residues. CDR3 sequence (DNA): TGTGCCAGCAGCTTGGTAGCGGCACCCTACAATGAGCAGTTCTTC. Translated, it gives CASSLVAAPYNEQFF. The full variable domain, completed using reference TRBV5-6 and TRBJ2-1, is DAGVTQSPTHLIKTRGQQVTLRCSPKSGHDTVSWYQQALGQGPQFIFQYYEEEERQRGNFPDRFSGHQFPNYSSELNVNALLLGDSALYLCASSLVAAPYNEQFFGPGTRLTVL.

The DNA for the CDR3 is TGTGCCAGCAGCCAAGAGGCGGCAGGGCCCGGGTCACCCCTCCACTTT. It codes for CASSQEAAGPGSPLHF. V is TRBV3-1 and J is TRBJ1-6; possibly TRBD1 for D (5 bases). V was cut by 0 bases and J by 10 bases, with 16 bases left in between. Germline CDR1 and CDR2: LGHDT and YNNKEL (reference sequence). The CDR3 runs to 16 residues.

This chain connects TRBV6-6 to TRBJ2-3; possibly TRBD2 for D (6 bases). The CDR3 extends over 18 amino acids. With 6 bases removed from V and 0 bases from J, the gap between germline ends came to 22 bases. Germline V gene sequence: CDR1 MNHNY, CDR2 SVGAGI (reference sequence). The CDR3 nucleotides read TGTGCCAGCAGCTCCGACGGGAGACGGTCTACTAGCACAGATACGCAGTATTTT. Its protein product is CASSSDGRRSTSTDTQYF.

This clonotype was counted a few times. V gene TRBV7-2 combines with J gene TRBJ1-6; D gene unclear. Germline V gene sequence: CDR1 SGHTA, CDR2 FQGNSA. V shed 1 base and J shed 5 bases, with 6 bases lying between them. The CDR3 contains 14 residues. The CDR3 spells CASSLDRNNSPLHF. The CDR3 coding sequence is TGTGCCAGCAGCTTAGACAGAAATAATTCACCCCTCCACTTT.